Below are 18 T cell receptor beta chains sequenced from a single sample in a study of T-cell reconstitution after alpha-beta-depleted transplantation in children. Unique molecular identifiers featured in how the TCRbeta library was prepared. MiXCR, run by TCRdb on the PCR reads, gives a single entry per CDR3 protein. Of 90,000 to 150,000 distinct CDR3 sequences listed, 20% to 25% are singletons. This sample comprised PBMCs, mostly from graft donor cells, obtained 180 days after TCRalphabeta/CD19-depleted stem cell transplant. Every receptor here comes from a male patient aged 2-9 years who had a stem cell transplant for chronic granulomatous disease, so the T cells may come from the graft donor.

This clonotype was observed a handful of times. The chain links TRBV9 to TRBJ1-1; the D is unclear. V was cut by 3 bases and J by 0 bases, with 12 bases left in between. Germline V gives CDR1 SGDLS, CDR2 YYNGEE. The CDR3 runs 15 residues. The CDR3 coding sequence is TGTGCCAGCAGCGCTGGAGGACTGTTGAACACTGAAGCTTTCTTT. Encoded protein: CASSAGGLLNTEAFF.

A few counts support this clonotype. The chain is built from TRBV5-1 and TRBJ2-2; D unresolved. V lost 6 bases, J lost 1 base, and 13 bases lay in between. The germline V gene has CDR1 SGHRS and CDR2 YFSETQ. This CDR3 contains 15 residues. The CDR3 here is CASTIRTMNTGELFF. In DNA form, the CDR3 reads TGCGCCAGCACGATAAGGACCATGAACACCGGGGAGCTGTTTTTT.

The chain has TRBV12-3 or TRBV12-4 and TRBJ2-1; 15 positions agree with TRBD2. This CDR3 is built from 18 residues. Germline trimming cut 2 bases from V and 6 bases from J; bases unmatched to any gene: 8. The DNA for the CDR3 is TGTGCCAGCAGTTTACCCGGACTAGCGGGAGGGCCTGTCAATGAGCAGTTCTTC. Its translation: CASSLPGLAGGPVNEQFF.

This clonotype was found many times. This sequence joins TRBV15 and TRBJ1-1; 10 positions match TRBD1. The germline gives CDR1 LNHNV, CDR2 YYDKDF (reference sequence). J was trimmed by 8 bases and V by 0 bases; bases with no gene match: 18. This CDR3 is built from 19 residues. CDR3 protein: CATSRDLRIGTGARLEAFF. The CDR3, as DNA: TGTGCCACCAGCAGAGATCTGCGTATAGGGACAGGGGCGAGGCTAGAAGCTTTCTTT.

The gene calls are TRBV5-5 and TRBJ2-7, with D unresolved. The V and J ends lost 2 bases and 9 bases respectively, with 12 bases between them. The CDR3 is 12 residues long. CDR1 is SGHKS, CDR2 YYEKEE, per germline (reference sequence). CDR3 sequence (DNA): TGTGCCAGCAGCTTCGGGTCGTCTGGGCAGTACTTC. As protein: CASSFGSSGQYF.

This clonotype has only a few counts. The DNA of the CDR3 is TGTGCCAGCAGTTTTTGGCAGGGGGCAGAGGAGACCCAGTACTTC. This translates into CASSFWQGAEETQYF. The gene calls are TRBV12-3 or TRBV12-4 and TRBJ2-5; the match to TRBD1 covers 8 bases. The V gene end was trimmed by 3 bases and the J gene end by 5 bases; junction bases not matched to a gene: 8. The CDR3 runs to 15 residues.

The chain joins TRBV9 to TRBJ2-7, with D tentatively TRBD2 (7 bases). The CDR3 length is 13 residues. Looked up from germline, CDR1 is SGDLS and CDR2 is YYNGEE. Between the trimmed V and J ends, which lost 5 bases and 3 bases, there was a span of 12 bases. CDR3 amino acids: CASSPGGHYEQYF. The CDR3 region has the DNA TGTGCCAGCAGTCCGGGGGGCCACTACGAGCAGTACTTC. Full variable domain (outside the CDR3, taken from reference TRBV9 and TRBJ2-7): DSGVTQTPKHLITATGQRVTLRCSPRSGDLSVYWYQQSLDQGLQFLIQYYNGEERAKGNILERFSAQQFPDLHSELNLSSLELGDSALYFCASSPGGHYEQYFGPGTRLTVT.

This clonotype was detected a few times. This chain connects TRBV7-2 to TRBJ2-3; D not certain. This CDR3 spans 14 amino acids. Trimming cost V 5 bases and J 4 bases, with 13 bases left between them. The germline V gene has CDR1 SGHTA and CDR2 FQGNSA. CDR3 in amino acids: CASSLRRESDTQYF. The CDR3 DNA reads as TGTGCCAGCAGCCTAAGGCGAGAATCAGATACGCAGTATTTT.

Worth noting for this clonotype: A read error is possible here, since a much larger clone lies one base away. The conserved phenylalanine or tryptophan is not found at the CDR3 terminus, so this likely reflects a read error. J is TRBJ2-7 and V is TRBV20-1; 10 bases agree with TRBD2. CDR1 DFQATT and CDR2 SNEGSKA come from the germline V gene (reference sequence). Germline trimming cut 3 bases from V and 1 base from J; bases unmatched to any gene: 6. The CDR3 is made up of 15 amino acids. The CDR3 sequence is CSASLAGAQSYEQYL. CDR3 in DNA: TGCAGTGCTAGCCTAGCGGGAGCCCAATCCTACGAGCAGTACCTC.

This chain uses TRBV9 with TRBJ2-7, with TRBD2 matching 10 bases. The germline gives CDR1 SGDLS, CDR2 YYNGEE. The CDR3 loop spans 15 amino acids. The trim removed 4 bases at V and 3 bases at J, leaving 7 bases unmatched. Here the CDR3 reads CASSPRTSGNYEQYF. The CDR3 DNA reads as TGTGCCAGCAGCCCACGGACTAGCGGTAACTACGAGCAGTACTTC.

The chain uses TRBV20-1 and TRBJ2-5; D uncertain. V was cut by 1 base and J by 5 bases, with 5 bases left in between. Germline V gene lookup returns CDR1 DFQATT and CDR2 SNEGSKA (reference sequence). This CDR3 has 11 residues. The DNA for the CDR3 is TGCAGTGCTAGAGTGGCGGAGACCCAGTACTTC. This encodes CSARVAETQYF.

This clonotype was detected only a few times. CDR3 protein: CASSFKGSGLNIQYF. CDR3 in DNA: TGTGCCAGCAGTTTTAAGGGATCGGGATTGAACATTCAGTACTTC. The chain employs TRBV12-3 or TRBV12-4 and TRBJ2-4; perhaps TRBD2 as D (5 bases). The V gene lost 3 bases and the J gene lost 7 bases, with 16 bases spanning the gap. The CDR3 has 15 amino acids.

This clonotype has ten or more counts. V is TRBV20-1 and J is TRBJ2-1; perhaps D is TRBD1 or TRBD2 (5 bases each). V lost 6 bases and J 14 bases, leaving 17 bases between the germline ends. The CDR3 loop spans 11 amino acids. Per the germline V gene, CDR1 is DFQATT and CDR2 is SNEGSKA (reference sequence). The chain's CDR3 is CSATQGDIEFF. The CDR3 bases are TGCAGTGCCACCCAGGGAGACATTGAGTTCTTC.

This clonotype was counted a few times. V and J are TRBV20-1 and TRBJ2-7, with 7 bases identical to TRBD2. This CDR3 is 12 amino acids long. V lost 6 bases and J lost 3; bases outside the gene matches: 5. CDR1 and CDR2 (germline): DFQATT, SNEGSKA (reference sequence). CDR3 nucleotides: TGCAGTGCAGCCATAGCGGGCTACGAGCAGTACTTC. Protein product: CSAAIAGYEQYF.

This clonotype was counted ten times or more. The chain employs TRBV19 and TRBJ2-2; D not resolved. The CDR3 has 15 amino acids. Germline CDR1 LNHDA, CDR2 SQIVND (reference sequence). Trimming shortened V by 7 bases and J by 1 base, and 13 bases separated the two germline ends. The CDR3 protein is CASKPGQRNTGELFF. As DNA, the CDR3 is TGTGCCAGTAAGCCGGGCCAGAGGAACACCGGGGAGCTGTTTTTT. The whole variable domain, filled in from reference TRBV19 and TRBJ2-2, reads DGGITQSPKYLFRKEGQNVTLSCEQNLNHDAMYWYRQDPGQGLRLIYYSQIVNDFQKGDIAEGYSVSREKKESFPLTVTSAQKNPTAFYLCASKPGQRNTGELFFGEGSRLTVL.

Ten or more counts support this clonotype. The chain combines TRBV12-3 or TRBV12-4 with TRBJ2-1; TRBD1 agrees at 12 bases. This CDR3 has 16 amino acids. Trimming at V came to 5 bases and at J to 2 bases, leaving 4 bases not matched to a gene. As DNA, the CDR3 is TGTGCCAGCAGTCAACGGGACAGGGGGCCCTACAATGAGCAGTTCTTC. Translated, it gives CASSQRDRGPYNEQFF.

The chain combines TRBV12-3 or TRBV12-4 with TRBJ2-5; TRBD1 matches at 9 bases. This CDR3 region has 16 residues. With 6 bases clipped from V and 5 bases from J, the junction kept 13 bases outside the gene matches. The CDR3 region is CASSKWGTGTWETQYF. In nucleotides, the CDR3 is TGTGCCAGCAGCAAGTGGGGGACAGGGACGTGGGAGACCCAGTACTTC.

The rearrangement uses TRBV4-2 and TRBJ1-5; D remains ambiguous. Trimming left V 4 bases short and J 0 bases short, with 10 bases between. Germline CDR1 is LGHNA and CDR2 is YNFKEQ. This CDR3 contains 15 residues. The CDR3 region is CASSPERNSNQPQHF. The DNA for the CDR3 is TGTGCCAGCAGCCCTGAAAGGAATAGCAATCAGCCCCAGCATTTT.